The present TCR beta chain was sequenced within a study of regulatory T cells in long-lasting Graves disease. Arm-PCR with iRepertoire HTBI primers amplified the CDR3 regions for these TCR beta libraries. TCRdb reprocessed the multiplex PCR reads with MiXCR, giving one entry per CDR3 protein. In the table there are about 360,000 distinct CDR3 sequences, around 16% of which are singletons. Stated time point: newly diagnosed GD, antithyroid drugs for less than 3 months. Scientists built the TCR library using RNA that was extracted from PBMCs. Germline loops: CDR1 MNHEY, CDR2 SMNVEV (reference sequence). The CDR3 is 16 residues long. V lost 5 bases, J lost 0 bases, and 16 bases lay in between. General study results and limits: A greater number of public clonotypes (2,741) was shared by persistent patients than by new patients (just over 950).

This clonotype has a count of ten or more. Its specificity is unknown. This sample was also put to use in a study of T cells in Graves' hyperthyroidism and ophthalmopathy. That paper states: Diagnoses were established using clinical symptoms, serum thyroxine and TRAb, thyroid ultrasound and orbital computed tomography.

Sequencing was performed on peripheral blood mononuclear cells (PBMCs), taken at new diagnosis, from a patient treated with antithyroid drugs. The source of this sequence is a woman between 18 and 30 years old with Graves disease. The chain couples TRBV27 to TRBJ1-1; no reliable D call. CDR3 sequence: CASSPSAISMNTEAFF. The CDR3 coding sequence is TGTGCCAGCAGTCCCAGCGCGATATCAATGAACACTGAAGCTTTCTTT.